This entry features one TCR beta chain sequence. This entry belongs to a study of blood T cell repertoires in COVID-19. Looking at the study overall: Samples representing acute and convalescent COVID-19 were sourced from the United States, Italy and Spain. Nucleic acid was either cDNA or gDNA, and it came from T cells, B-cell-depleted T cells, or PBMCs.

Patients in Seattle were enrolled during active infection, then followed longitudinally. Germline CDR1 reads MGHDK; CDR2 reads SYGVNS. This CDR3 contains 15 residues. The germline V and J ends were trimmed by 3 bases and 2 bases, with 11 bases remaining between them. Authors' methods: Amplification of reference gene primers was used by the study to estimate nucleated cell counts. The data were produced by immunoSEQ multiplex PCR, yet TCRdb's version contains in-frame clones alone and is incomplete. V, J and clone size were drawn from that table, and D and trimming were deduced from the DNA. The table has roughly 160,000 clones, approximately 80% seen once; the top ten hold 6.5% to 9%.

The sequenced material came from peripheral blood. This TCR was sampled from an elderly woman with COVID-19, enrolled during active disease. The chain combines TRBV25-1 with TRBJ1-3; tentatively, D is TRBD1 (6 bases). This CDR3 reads CASSDLRGTGNTIYF. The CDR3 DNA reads TGTGCCAGCAGTGACCTCAGGGGCACTGGAAACACCATATATTTT. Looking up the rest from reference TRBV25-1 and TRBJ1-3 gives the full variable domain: EADIYQTPRYLVIGTGKKITLECSQTMGHDKMYWYQQDPGMELHLIHYSYGVNSTEKGDLSSESTVSRIRTEHFPLTLESARPSHTSQYLCASSDLRGTGNTIYFGEGSWLTVV.